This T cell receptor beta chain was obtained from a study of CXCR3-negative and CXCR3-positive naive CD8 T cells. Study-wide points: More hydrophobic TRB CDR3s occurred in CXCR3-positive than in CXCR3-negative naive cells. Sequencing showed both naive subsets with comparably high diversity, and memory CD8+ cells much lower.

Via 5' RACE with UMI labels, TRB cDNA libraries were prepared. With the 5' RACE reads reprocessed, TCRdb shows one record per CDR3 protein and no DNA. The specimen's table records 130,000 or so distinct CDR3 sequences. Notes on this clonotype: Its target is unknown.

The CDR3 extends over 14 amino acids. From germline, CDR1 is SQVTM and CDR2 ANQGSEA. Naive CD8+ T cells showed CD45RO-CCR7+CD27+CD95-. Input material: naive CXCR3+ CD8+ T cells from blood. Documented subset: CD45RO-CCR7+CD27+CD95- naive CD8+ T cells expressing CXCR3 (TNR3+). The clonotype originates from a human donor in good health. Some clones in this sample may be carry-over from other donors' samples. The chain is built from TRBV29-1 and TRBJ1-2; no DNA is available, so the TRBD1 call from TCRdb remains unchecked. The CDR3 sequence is CSVEDPGRGDGYTF.